This T cell receptor (beta chain) derives from a study of blood T cells in healthy people across ages. This clonotype was detected a few times. Antigen unknown. A J-beta primer mix and a sample-barcoded 5' primer were used in a second PCR of about 7 to 12 cycles. Researchers report that each sample yielded at least 3 million CDR3-containing paired-end reads. TCRdb re-called the 5' RACE reads with MiXCR, one entry per CDR3 protein. This table holds some 800,000 distinct CDR3 sequences, 40% to 50% found once. Trimming left V 1 base short and J 1 base short, with 15 bases between. CDR1 is SEHNR, CDR2 FQNEAQ, per germline (reference sequence). The CDR3 sequence is 17 residues long. Overall study results and limits: Roughly linear age-related decline in beta diversity appeared, significant by age 40. PBMCs that were unsorted prevented a conclusive naive versus antigen-experienced comparison.

Input material: blood. This receptor was obtained from a man between 60 and 75 years old in good health. This chain connects TRBV7-9 to TRBJ2-3; D call uncertain. The CDR3 here is CASSLGTFAVRTDTQYF. The CDR3 nucleotides read TGTGCCAGCAGCTTAGGCACTTTTGCGGTCCGCACAGATACGCAGTATTTT.